This TCR beta chain was recovered during a study of T cell responses to AZD1222 COVID-19 vaccine. The wider study: The study pooled second doses at about 4 or about 12 weeks. General observations from the study: Unmutated variant regions are reportedly targeted by nearly half of spike-specific TCRs.

This clone was recorded once. What it binds is unknown. The method was immunoSEQ multiplex PCR; TCRdb's version includes in-frame clones alone and lacks a portion of them. The sample has some 140,000 clones, 92% seen once; the top ten hold about 3.2%. This CDR3 is 16 amino acids long. Germline trimming cut 3 bases from V and 5 bases from J; bases unmatched to any gene: 11. Germline V lookup: CDR1 SGDLS, CDR2 YYNGEE. The sequences come from peripheral blood, collected on day 0 of AZD1222 vaccination. The rearrangement uses TRBV9 and TRBJ2-3; 8 bases fit TRBD2. The source is an adult in good health. CDR3 bases: TGTGCCAGCAGCGCCCGGACGGCGGGAGGAAGAGATACGCAGTATTTT. Translated, it gives CASSARTAGGRDTQYF.